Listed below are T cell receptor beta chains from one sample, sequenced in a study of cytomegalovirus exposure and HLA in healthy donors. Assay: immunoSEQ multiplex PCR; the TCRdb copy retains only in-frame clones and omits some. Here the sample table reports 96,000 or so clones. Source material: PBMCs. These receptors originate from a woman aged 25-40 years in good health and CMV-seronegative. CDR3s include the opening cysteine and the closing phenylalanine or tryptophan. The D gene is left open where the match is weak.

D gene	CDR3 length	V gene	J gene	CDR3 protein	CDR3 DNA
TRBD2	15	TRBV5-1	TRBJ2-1	CASSLAGGTYNEQFF	TGCGCCAGCAGCTTGGCGGGAGGGACCTACAATGAGCAGTTCTTC
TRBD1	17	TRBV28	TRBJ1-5	CAGRRGGTGGRNQPQHF	TGTGCCGGCAGGCGGGGGGGGACAGGAGGCCGAAATCAGCCCCAGCATTTT
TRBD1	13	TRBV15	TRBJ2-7	CATSSLQGDEQYF	TGTGCCACCAGCAGTTTACAGGGGGACGAGCAGTACTTC
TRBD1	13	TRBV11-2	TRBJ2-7	CASSGQGAREQYF	TGTGCCAGCAGCGGACAGGGGGCAAGGGAGCAGTACTTC
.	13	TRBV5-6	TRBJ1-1	CASSLVDRTEAFF	TGTGCCAGCAGCTTGGTTGACAGAACTGAAGCTTTCTTT
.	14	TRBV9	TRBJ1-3	CASSVGSSGNTIYF	TGTGCCAGCAGCGTAGGTAGCTCTGGAAACACCATATATTTT
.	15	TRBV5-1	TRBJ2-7	CASSLDPGSHYEQYF	TGCGCCAGCAGCTTGGATCCGGGATCCCACTACGAGCAGTACTTC
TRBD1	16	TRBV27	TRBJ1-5	CASSPDRVGSNQPQHF	TGTGCCAGCAGTCCGGACAGGGTTGGTAGCAATCAGCCCCAGCATTTT
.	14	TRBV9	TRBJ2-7	CASSAGGGAYEQYF	TGTGCCAGCAGCGCCGGGGGTGGGGCCTACGAGCAGTACTTC
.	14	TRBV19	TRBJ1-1	CASSFTTAVTEAFF	TGTGCCAGTAGTTTCACGACAGCAGTCACTGAAGCTTTCTTT
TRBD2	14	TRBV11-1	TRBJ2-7	CARGGGVSSYEQYF	TGTGCCAGGGGCGGGGGGGTTAGCTCCTACGAGCAGTACTTC
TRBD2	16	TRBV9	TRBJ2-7	CASSPHPTGGSYEQYF	TGTGCCAGCAGCCCCCATCCCACGGGGGGCTCCTACGAGCAGTACTTC
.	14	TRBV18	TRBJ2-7	CASSPGQPWDEQYF	TGTGCCAGCTCGCCCGGACAGCCGTGGGACGAGCAGTACTTC
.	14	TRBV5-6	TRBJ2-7	CASSLFHLPYEQYF	TGTGCCAGCAGCTTGTTCCACCTACCCTACGAGCAGTACTTC
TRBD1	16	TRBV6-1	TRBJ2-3	CASSEVPGQGTDTQYF	TGTGCCAGCAGTGAAGTCCCGGGACAGGGCACAGATACGCAGTATTTT
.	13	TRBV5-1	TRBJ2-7	CASSFGTFYEQYF	TGCGCCAGCAGCTTCGGGACTTTCTACGAGCAGTACTTC
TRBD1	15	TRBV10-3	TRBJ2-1	CAISRGQGGHNEQFF	TGTGCCATCAGCAGGGGACAGGGGGGACACAATGAGCAGTTCTTC
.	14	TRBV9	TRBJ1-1	CASSVTGGNTEAFF	TGTGCCAGCAGCGTAACCGGTGGGAACACTGAAGCTTTCTTT
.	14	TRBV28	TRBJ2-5	CASSLNRVRETQYF	TGTGCCAGCAGTTTAAACAGGGTACGAGAGACCCAGTACTTC
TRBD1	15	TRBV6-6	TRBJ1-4	CASSGQQGGGEKLFF	TGTGCCAGCAGTGGCCAACAGGGGGGTGGTGAAAAACTGTTTTTT
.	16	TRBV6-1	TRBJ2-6	CASSDVWGRGANVLTF	TGTGCCAGCAGTGATGTTTGGGGGCGTGGGGCCAACGTCCTGACTTTC
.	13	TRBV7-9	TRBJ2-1	CASSFGLDNEQFF	TGTGCCAGCAGCTTCGGGTTGGACAATGAGCAGTTCTTC
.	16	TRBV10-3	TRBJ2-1	CAISPRQSEVFNEQFF	TGTGCCATCAGTCCCCGACAGTCTGAGGTATTCAATGAGCAGTTCTTC
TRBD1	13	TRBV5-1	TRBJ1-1	CASRGTVNTEAFF	TGCGCCAGCAGGGGGACAGTGAACACTGAAGCTTTCTTT
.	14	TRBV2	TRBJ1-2	CASRGGQEGYGYTF	TGTGCCAGCAGGGGTGGGCAGGAGGGCTATGGCTACACCTTC
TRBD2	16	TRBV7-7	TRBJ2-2	CASSRLAGGHTGELFF	TGTGCTAGCAGCCGACTAGCGGGAGGCCACACCGGGGAGCTGTTTTTT
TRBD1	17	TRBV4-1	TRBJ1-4	CASSQDPYRGEAEKLFF	TGCGCCAGCAGCCAAGATCCCTACAGGGGCGAGGCTGAAAAACTGTTTTTT
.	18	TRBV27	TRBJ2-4	CASSLKATETHGKNIQYF	TGTGCCAGCAGTTTAAAGGCCACAGAAACCCATGGCAAAAACATTCAGTACTTC
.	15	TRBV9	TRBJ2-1	CASSVGPDRYNEQFF	TGTGCCAGCAGCGTAGGACCCGACAGATACAATGAGCAGTTCTTC
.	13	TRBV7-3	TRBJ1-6	CASSLGRGSPLHF	TGTGCCAGCAGCTTAGGTAGGGGTTCACCCCTCCACTTT
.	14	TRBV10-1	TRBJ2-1	CASKPSGQGYEQFF	TGCGCCAGCAAACCGTCAGGGCAGGGGTATGAGCAGTTCTTC
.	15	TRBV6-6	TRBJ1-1	CASSYSRGLNTEAFF	TGTGCCAGCAGTTACTCCCGGGGATTGAACACTGAAGCTTTCTTT
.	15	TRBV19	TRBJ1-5	CASIERATSNQPQHF	TGTGCCAGTATTGAGAGGGCCACGAGCAATCAGCCCCAGCATTTT
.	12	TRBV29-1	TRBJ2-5	CSVGTAGETQYF	TGCAGCGTTGGGACTGCCGGGGAGACCCAGTACTTC
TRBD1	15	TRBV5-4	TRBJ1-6	CASSRGQVNNSPLHF	TGTGCCAGCAGCCGCGGACAGGTTAATAATTCACCCCTCCACTTT
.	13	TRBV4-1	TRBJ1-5	CASGERGNQPQHF	TGCGCCAGCGGAGAACGGGGAAATCAGCCCCAGCATTTT
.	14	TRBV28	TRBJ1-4	CASSFTGTGEKLFF	TGTGCCAGCAGTTTCACAGGGACGGGTGAAAAACTGTTTTTT
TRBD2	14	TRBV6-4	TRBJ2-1	CASSATSGMGEQFF	TGTGCCAGCAGTGCGACTAGCGGGATGGGGGAGCAGTTCTTC
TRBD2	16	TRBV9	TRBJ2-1	CASSPQFGTTYNEQFF	TGTGCCAGCAGCCCGCAATTCGGGACTACTTACAATGAGCAGTTCTTC
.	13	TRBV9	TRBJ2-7	CASSVVQGSEQYF	TGTGCCAGCAGCGTAGTTCAGGGTTCCGAGCAGTACTTC